The clone carrying this T cell receptor (beta chain) came up once. What it binds is not known. V lost 5 bases to trimming and J lost 8 bases; unmatched junction nucleotides: 8. Germline V gene sequence: CDR1 GTSNPN, CDR2 SVGIG (reference sequence). This CDR3 region has 13 residues. These data originate in a study of shared clonotypes between healthy human individuals. At the level of the study: The donors, a couple of women and a few men, were aged 18 to 49.

Study conclusions and caveats: Sharing across four donors was highest in naive CD4 (roughly 5%) and lowest in memory CD8 (roughly 0.4%).

Each subset's genomic DNA was shared equally among a number of immunoSEQ plates. The table came from immunoSEQ multiplex PCR; TCRdb's copy has only in-frame clones and leaves some out. The table has about 2 million clones, roughly 96% seen once. CD45RA+ naive and CD45RA-negative memory subsets were separated from CD4+ cells. The source material was naive CD4+ T cells sorted from blood. Subset described: CD45RA+ positively selected. This TCR was recovered from a man aged 18 to 30 in good health. The chain couples TRBV30 to TRBJ2-1; TRBD1 matches at 8 bases. CDR3 amino acids: CAWGQGVSDEQFF. The CDR3 coding sequence is TGTGCCTGGGGACAGGGTGTGAGCGATGAGCAGTTCTTC. Variable domain in full (rest from reference TRBV30 and TRBJ2-1): SQTIHQWPATLVQPVGSPLSLECTVEGTSNPNLYWYRQAAGRGLQLLFYSVGIGQISSEVPQNLSASRPQDRQFILSSKKLLLSDSGFYLCAWGQGVSDEQFFGPGTRLTVL.